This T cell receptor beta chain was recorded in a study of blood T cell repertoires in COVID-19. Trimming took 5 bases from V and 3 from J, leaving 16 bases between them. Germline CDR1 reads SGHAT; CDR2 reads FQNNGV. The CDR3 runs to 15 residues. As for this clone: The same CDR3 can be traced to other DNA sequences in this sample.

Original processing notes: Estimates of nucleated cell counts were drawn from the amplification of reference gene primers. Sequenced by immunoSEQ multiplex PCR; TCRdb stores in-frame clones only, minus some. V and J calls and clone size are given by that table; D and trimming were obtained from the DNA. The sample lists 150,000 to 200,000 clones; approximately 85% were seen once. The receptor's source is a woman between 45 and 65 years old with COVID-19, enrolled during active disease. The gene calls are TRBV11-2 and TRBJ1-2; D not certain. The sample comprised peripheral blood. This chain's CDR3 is CASSQPGRRDYGYTF. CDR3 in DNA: TGTGCCAGCAGCCAACCCGGGAGAAGGGACTATGGCTACACCTTC. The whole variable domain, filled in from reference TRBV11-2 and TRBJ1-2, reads EAGVAQSPRYKIIEKRQSVAFWCNPISGHATLYWYQQILGQGPKLLIQFQNNGVVDDSQLPKDRFSAERLKGVDSTLKIQPAKLEDSAVYLCASSQPGRRDYGYTFGSGTRLTVV.